These T cell receptor beta chains were read from a single sample in a study of blood T cell repertoires in COVID-19. Using immunoSEQ multiplex PCR, the repertoire was profiled, and TCRdb retains in-frame clones only, with some absent. The profile shows about 110,000 clones, around 83% of them singletons. The specimen was peripheral blood. The receptor source for this set is a woman in her sixties or seventies with acute or convalescent COVID-19. The CDR3 runs from the conserved cysteine through the conserved F or W. The D gene is left open where the match is weak.

>TRBD1|TRBV9|TRBJ2-1
CASSVGDRTYNEQFF
>-|TRBV6-5|TRBJ1-1
CASSYGAERTEAFF
>-|TRBV19|TRBJ2-2
CASSDSSNTGELFF
>-|TRBV27|TRBJ2-2
CASSLSGIATGELFF
>TRBD2|TRBV4-3|TRBJ2-3
CASSQEISLLAGGRNWDTQYF
>-|TRBV15|TRBJ2-3
CATSRGPVGSSQYF
>TRBD1|TRBV5-1|TRBJ1-5
CASSAEGQEGQPQHF
>TRBD1|TRBV5-8|TRBJ2-2
CASSLPGQGITGELFF
>-|TRBV21-1|TRBJ1-2
CALGRGGYTF
>-|TRBV27|TRBJ1-6
CASRGGASNLYNSPLHF
>-|TRBV3-1/TRBV3-2|TRBJ1-6
CASSSRADSPLHF
>-|TRBV13|TRBJ1-2
CASSLVLSPRDGYTF
>-|TRBV7-8|TRBJ2-1
CASSLGFRADLGNEQFF
>TRBD1|TRBV10-1|TRBJ1-3
CASKPPLPGGNASGNTIYF
>-|TRBV28|TRBJ1-5
CASRLDRSHQPQHF
>-|TRBV9|TRBJ1-5
CASSPGQYLGSHQPQHF
>-|TRBV9|TRBJ2-2
CASRRAPANTGELFF
>TRBD1|TRBV7-2|TRBJ1-5
CASGDRWNQPQHF
>-|TRBV4-1|TRBJ2-2
CASTPGGTGELFF
>TRBD1|TRBV3-1/TRBV3-2|TRBJ1-6
CASSLLQGSRNSPLHF
>-|TRBV6-5|TRBJ2-5
CASTQGMGETQYF
>-|TRBV28|TRBJ2-3
CASREGPDTQYF
>-|TRBV4-3|TRBJ1-2
CASSQDYEGAYYGYTF
>-|TRBV27|TRBJ2-5
CASSFVGGGETQYF
>TRBD1|TRBV28|TRBJ1-1
CASRRGGTGVAFF
>TRBD1|TRBV4-3|TRBJ1-4
CASSHMDRGTNEKLFF
>-|TRBV7-9|TRBJ2-7
CASSLSPGRYEQYF
>TRBD1|TRBV19|TRBJ1-1
CASRGTGGFRDTFF
>-|TRBV7-9|TRBJ1-2
CASSPTGQYGYTF